The 31 T cell receptor beta chains given below trace back to one sample, sequenced in a study of neurological immune-mediated disorders. Time point indicated: longitudinal time-point 3. TCRdb recomputed calls from the 5' RACE reads with MiXCR, one row per CDR3 protein. The repertoire holds about 81,000 distinct CDR3 sequences, with approximately 4.6% as singletons. The sample was PBMCs. These receptors were obtained from a woman aged 55-75 years with multiple sclerosis.

In this sample, this clonotype turned up many times. This sequence joins TRBV7-2 and TRBJ1-1, with 11 bases lining up with TRBD1. Trimming cost V 5 bases and J 0 bases; bases outside gene matches: 2. In germline, CDR1 is SGHTA, CDR2 FQGNSA. The CDR3 totals 15 residues. In nucleotides, the CDR3 is TGTGCCAGCAGCGGACAGGGGGCCGTGAACACTGAAGCTTTCTTT. This codes for CASSGQGAVNTEAFF.

This clonotype appeared many times. The V and J genes are TRBV6-5 and TRBJ1-1; 10 positions agree with TRBD1. Germline-derived CDR1 and CDR2 are MNHEY and SVGAGI. The CDR3 has 13 residues. V lost 6 bases, J lost 5 bases, and 3 bases stayed unmatched. CDR3 protein: CASRRQGATEAFF. DNA for the CDR3: TGTGCCAGCAGGCGACAGGGGGCGACTGAAGCTTTCTTT.

The chain recombines TRBV7-6 with TRBJ1-4, with 8 nucleotides matching TRBD1. The CDR3 is 15 amino acids. Germline CDR1 and CDR2: SGHVS and FNYEAQ. Germline trimming cut 2 bases from V and 8 bases from J; bases unmatched to any gene: 7. CDR3 sequence: CASSLNQGAWEKLFF. The CDR3 nucleotides read TGTGCCAGCAGCTTAAACCAGGGGGCATGGGAAAAACTGTTTTTT.

At least ten counts were recorded for this clonotype. The chain is built from TRBV7-2 and TRBJ1-5, with D perhaps TRBD1 (6 bases). The V end was cut by 5 bases, the J end by 1 base, with 12 bases between. This CDR3 is 15 amino acids long. Germline CDR1 SGHTA, CDR2 FQGNSA. The CDR3: CASSVSTGSNQPQHF. DNA of the CDR3: TGTGCCAGCAGCGTTTCTACAGGGAGCAATCAGCCCCAGCATTTT. Together with reference TRBV7-2 and TRBJ1-5, the CDR3 gives the full variable domain: GAGVSQSPSNKVTEKGKDVELRCDPISGHTALYWYRQSLGQGLEFLIYFQGNSAPDKSGLPSDRFSAERTGGSVSTLTIQRTQQEDSAVYLCASSVSTGSNQPQHFGDGTRLSIL.

Worth noting for this clonotype: A much larger clone lies a single base off, so this may be a read error. The chain combines TRBV5-1 with TRBJ2-3, with D possibly TRBD1 on 6 matching bases. Germline CDR1 and CDR2: SGHRS and YFSETQ. The CDR3 runs to 14 residues. The ends were cut back, 4 bases at V and 5 bases at J, with 14 bases in the middle. This CDR3 reads CASSTGQSLDTQYF. The DNA of the CDR3 is TGCGCCAGCAGCACAGGACAGAGTTTAGATACGCAGTATTTT. Based on the CDR3 plus reference TRBV5-1 and TRBJ2-3, the full variable domain is KAGVTQTPRYLIKTRGQQVTLSCSPISGHRSVSWYQQTPGQGLQFLFEYFSETQRNKGNFPGRFSGRQFSNSRSEMNVSTLELGDSALYLCASSTGQSLDTQYFGPGTRLTVL.

Many counts were recorded for this clonotype. The rearrangement joins TRBV6-2 or TRBV6-3 to TRBJ1-1; 7 bases fit TRBD1. CDR1 and CDR2 from the germline V gene are MNHEY and SVGEGT. The CDR3 runs to 14 residues. The V gene end was trimmed by 2 bases and the J gene end by 5 bases; junction bases not matched to a gene: 5. In DNA form, the CDR3 reads TGTGCCAGCAGTTACAGGGGGCGCGTTACTGAAGCTTTCTTT. Translating it yields CASSYRGRVTEAFF.

The sample holds many counts of this clonotype. The chain recombines TRBV29-1 with TRBJ1-3; 7 bases match TRBD1. The CDR3 is 14 residues long. From germline, CDR1 is SQVTM and CDR2 ANQGSEA. V dropped 6 bases and J dropped 2; count of bases not matched to a gene: 7. CDR3 nucleotide sequence: TGCAGCGTCGCGGGACAGAGCGCTGGAAACACCATATATTTT. This translates into CSVAGQSAGNTIYF.

Ten or more counts support this clonotype. The chain recombines TRBV7-9 with TRBJ2-3; D is unresolved. Trimming left V 1 base short and J 1 base short, with 3 bases between. This CDR3 comprises 13 residues. Germline V gene data show CDR1 as SEHNR and CDR2 as FQNEAQ (reference sequence). The CDR3 reads CASSLVGTDTQYF. CDR3 nucleotides: TGTGCCAGCAGCTTAGTGGGCACAGATACGCAGTATTTT. Full variable domain (rest looked up from reference TRBV7-9 and TRBJ2-3): DTGVSQNPRHKITKRGQNVTFRCDPISEHNRLYWYRQTLGQGPEFLTYFQNEAQLEKSRLLSDRFSAERPKGSFSTLEIQRTEQGDSAMYLCASSLVGTDTQYFGPGTRLTVL.

This clonotype came up many times. The rearrangement joins TRBV5-1 to TRBJ2-3, with D perhaps TRBD1 or TRBD2 (6 bases each). Germline CDR1 SGHRS, CDR2 YFSETQ. The CDR3 totals 21 residues. Trimming removed 4 bases at V and 1 base at J, with 31 bases between. The CDR3 spells CASSPRATKTGGPIGTDTQYF. The CDR3 nucleotides read TGCGCCAGCAGCCCGAGAGCGACCAAGACCGGGGGCCCAATTGGCACAGATACGCAGTATTTT.

The rearrangement links TRBV27 to TRBJ1-3, with a weak D call TRBD1 (5 bases). V was pared by 2 bases and J by 0 bases, with 14 bases between. The V gene's germline CDR1 is MNHEY and CDR2 SMNVEV (reference sequence). This CDR3 region has 17 residues. This CDR3 is CASSLKGPANSGNTIYF. As DNA, the CDR3 is TGTGCCAGCAGTTTAAAGGGGCCGGCAAACTCTGGAAACACCATATATTTT.

This clonotype was recorded at least ten times. The gene calls are TRBV12-3 or TRBV12-4 and TRBJ1-4, with D possibly TRBD1 on 5 matching bases. This CDR3 is 14 amino acids long. V was shortened by 5 bases and J by 4 bases, with 11 bases between the two germline ends. CDR3 amino acids: CASSATEDNEKLFF. DNA for the CDR3: TGTGCCAGCAGTGCGACAGAGGATAATGAAAAACTGTTTTTT.

This clonotype was detected ten times or more. This rearrangement joins TRBV20-1 to TRBJ1-1; no firm D call. This CDR3 has 13 residues. CDR1 and CDR2 from the germline V gene are DFQATT and SNEGSKA (reference sequence). The V gene lost 7 bases and the J gene lost 3 bases, with 15 bases spanning the gap. CDR3 amino acids: CSGQGIGYTEAFF. For the CDR3, the DNA is TGCAGTGGCCAAGGGATCGGTTACACTGAAGCTTTCTTT.

There are many counts of this clonotype. The chain is built from TRBV18 and TRBJ2-7; 8 nucleotides align to TRBD1. Trimming removed 3 bases from V and 3 bases from J; junction bases left unmatched: 7. The CDR3 runs 15 residues. Germline V gene lookup returns CDR1 KGHSH and CDR2 LQKENI. This CDR3 reads CASSPQQGEGYEQYF. CDR3 bases: TGTGCCAGCTCACCCCAACAGGGGGAAGGCTACGAGCAGTACTTC.

At least ten counts were recorded for this clonotype. The rearrangement joins TRBV5-5 to TRBJ2-7; a possible D gene is TRBD1 (6 bases). This CDR3 has 15 amino acids. CDR1 is SGHKS and CDR2 is YYEKEE in the germline V gene (reference sequence). With 3 bases removed from V and 2 bases from J, the gap between germline ends came to 15 bases. The CDR3 DNA reads as TGTGCCAGCAGCTCTACAGGGACGGTAACCTACGAGCAGTACTTC. It yields the protein CASSSTGTVTYEQYF.

This clonotype was seen at least ten times. An end of the junction does not agree with germline; a read error may underlie this. The chain employs TRBV5-1 and TRBJ1-4; the D is unclear. Germline assignment: CDR1 SGHRS and CDR2 YFSETQ. This CDR3 has 14 residues. The CDR3 coding sequence is TGTGCCAGCAGCTTGGGCAGTCCCAATGAAAAACTGTTTTTT. Translated: CASSLGSPNEKLFF.

In its sample, this clonotype was seen many times. This chain joins TRBV20-1 and TRBJ1-2; no reliable D call. The length of the CDR3 is 12 residues. The ends were cut back, 6 bases at V and 10 bases at J, with 18 bases in the middle. The germline V gene encodes CDR1 DFQATT and CDR2 SNEGSKA (reference sequence). The CDR3 nucleotides read TGCAGTGCAGCGGACGGGGTTGCTGACTACACCTTC. Amino acid sequence: CSAADGVADYTF.

This clonotype came up many times. The chain has TRBV5-1 and TRBJ2-2; 7 bases line up with TRBD2. The ends lost 0 bases at V and 0 bases at J; junction bases unmatched: 5. This CDR3 comprises 17 residues. Germline V lookup: CDR1 SGHRS, CDR2 YFSETQ. CDR3 in amino acids: CASSLDPSGTNTGELFF. CDR3 DNA sequence: TGCGCCAGCAGCTTGGATCCTAGCGGTACGAACACCGGGGAGCTGTTTTTT.

In this sample, this clonotype turned up many times. The chain uses TRBV5-6 and TRBJ2-5; TRBD1 aligns across 8 bases. The CDR3 sequence is 16 residues long. From germline, CDR1 is SGHDT and CDR2 YYEEEE. With 4 bases clipped from V and 1 base from J, the junction kept 9 bases outside the gene matches. The CDR3 is CASSTTGVPLQETQYF. As DNA, the CDR3 is TGTGCCAGCAGCACGACAGGGGTCCCTCTCCAAGAGACCCAGTACTTC.

This clonotype showed up many times. For the CDR3, the DNA is TGTGCCACCAGCAACCGACTGGGGGGTTCACCCCTCCACTTT. It translates to CATSNRLGGSPLHF. The chain links TRBV15 to TRBJ1-6, with D possibly being TRBD1 (5 bases). CDR3 length equals 14 residues. CDR1 and CDR2 (germline): LNHNV, YYDKDF (reference sequence). V was clipped by 4 bases and J by 9 bases, with 13 bases between them.

This clonotype was detected many times. CDR3 DNA sequence: TGCGCCAGCAGCTTGGATGCAAGTAACACCGGGGAGCTGTTTTTT. This translates into CASSLDASNTGELFF. This sequence joins TRBV5-1 and TRBJ2-2; no definite D call. The CDR3 sequence is 15 residues long. Germline V lookup: CDR1 SGHRS, CDR2 YFSETQ. The V and J ends lost 0 bases and 2 bases respectively, with 8 bases between them.

This clonotype was detected many times. The V call is TRBV5-5, the J call TRBJ1-4; D uncertain. V was cut by 2 bases and J by 7 bases, with 21 bases left in between. Germline loops: CDR1 SGHKS, CDR2 YYEKEE (reference sequence). The CDR3 runs to 17 residues. The CDR3 bases are TGTGCCAGCAGCTTAAAGTCTCGTCGTGGGATAACTGAAAAACTGTTTTTT. It is translated as CASSLKSRRGITEKLFF.

This clonotype was seen repeatedly, ten times or more. The chain combines TRBV7-2 with TRBJ1-2, with D unclear. Trimming shortened V by 7 bases and J by 4 bases, and 16 bases separated the two germline ends. CDR1 is SGHTA and CDR2 is FQGNSA in the germline V gene. The CDR3 has 14 amino acids. In DNA, the CDR3 is TGTGCCAGCACCACGGACGGAGTTTTCTATGGCTACACCTTC. This sequence encodes CASTTDGVFYGYTF.

This clonotype showed up many times. The V gene is TRBV28, the J gene TRBJ1-6; D gene uncertain. Germline V gene sequence: CDR1 MDHEN, CDR2 SYDVKM. The CDR3 is 16 residues long. Trimming cost V 5 bases and J 0 bases, with 11 bases left between them. CDR3 region: CASSPRSSSYNSPLHF. The CDR3 bases are TGTGCCAGCAGTCCGAGGAGTTCCTCCTATAATTCACCCCTCCACTTT.

There are many counts of this clonotype. The chain carries TRBV5-6 and TRBJ2-6, with TRBD1 matching over 11 bases. The CDR3 totals 19 residues. Germline loops: CDR1 SGHDT, CDR2 YYEEEE. The junction had 9 bases not matched to a gene; V was cut back by 0 bases and J by 4 bases. CDR3 in DNA: TGTGCCAGCAGCTTGGCCGGACAGGGGGCCTCCTCAGGGGCCAACGTCCTGACTTTC. Protein product: CASSLAGQGASSGANVLTF.

This clonotype has at least ten counts. The chain recombines TRBV5-1 with TRBJ1-4, with D possibly TRBD1 on 5 matching bases. The V end was cut by 4 bases, the J end by 8 bases, with 18 bases between. This CDR3 comprises 15 residues. Germline loops: CDR1 SGHRS, CDR2 YFSETQ. The CDR3 spells CASSLTGTMEEKLFF. The DNA for the CDR3 is TGCGCCAGCAGCCTAACCGGGACGATGGAGGAAAAACTGTTTTTT.

This clonotype was counted many times. The chain uses TRBV4-1 and TRBJ2-1; 7 bases align to TRBD2. V dropped 0 bases and J dropped 8; count of bases not matched to a gene: 10. The germline V gene has CDR1 MGHRA and CDR2 YSYEKL. The CDR3 loop spans 16 amino acids. CDR3 sequence reads: CASSQDGAGTWYEQFF. CDR3 DNA sequence: TGCGCCAGCAGCCAAGATGGAGCGGGGACCTGGTATGAGCAGTTCTTC.

This clonotype was detected many times. The chain joins TRBV7-8 to TRBJ1-5; weak D call: TRBD1 (5 bases). V was clipped by 5 bases and J by 0 bases, with 11 bases between them. Germline CDR1 and CDR2: SGHVS and FQNEAQ. The CDR3 is 15 amino acids. The CDR3 bases are TGTGCCAGCAGCCCTCCCGGGGGTAGCAATCAGCCCCAGCATTTT. Protein product: CASSPPGGSNQPQHF.

The sample holds many counts of this clonotype. J is TRBJ2-7 and V is TRBV12-3 or TRBV12-4; perhaps TRBD1 as D (6 bases). The CDR3 extends over 13 amino acids. Trimming took 9 bases from V and 1 from J, leaving 13 bases between them. Written as DNA, the CDR3 is TGTGCCAGTACGACAGGAGGTTCCTACGAGCAGTACTTC. Residues: CASTTGGSYEQYF.

This clonotype has a count of ten or more. The chain recombines TRBV12-3 or TRBV12-4 with TRBJ2-7, with TRBD2 matching 9 bases. The CDR3 covers 17 residues. Trimming cost V 4 bases and J 0 bases; bases outside gene matches: 10. CDR3 DNA: TGTGCCAGCAGTTATGAGGTGCGGGGGGGCGTCTCCTACGAGCAGTACTTC. It specifies CASSYEVRGGVSYEQYF.

This clonotype was counted many times. The chain is built from TRBV20-1 and TRBJ2-1, with D maybe TRBD2 (5 bases). The V gene lost 0 bases and the J gene lost 0 bases, with 15 bases spanning the gap. The CDR3 contains 17 residues. Germline CDR1 is DFQATT and CDR2 is SNEGSKA (reference sequence). DNA for the CDR3: TGCAGTGCTAGAGATCCCCGGGGAATCAGCTCCTACAATGAGCAGTTCTTC. Translating it yields CSARDPRGISSYNEQFF.

This clonotype was picked up many times. J is TRBJ2-1 and V is TRBV5-1; D not certain. Per germline, CDR1 SGHRS and CDR2 YFSETQ. The CDR3 runs 16 residues. V gave up 0 bases and J gave up 0 bases, with 10 bases separating them. The CDR3 coding sequence is TGCGCCAGCAGCTTGGAAGGGCCGAGCTCCTACAATGAGCAGTTCTTC. It translates to CASSLEGPSSYNEQFF.